The rows below give T cell receptor beta chains drawn from one sample of a study of T cells after posttransplantation cyclophosphamide. Assay used: immunoSEQ multiplex PCR; TCRdb lists only in-frame clones, some missing. Of about 6,700 clones in the sample, 70% to 85% were seen once. This specimen consisted of PBMCs, obtained after allogeneic stem cell transplant with posttransplant cyclophosphamide. The receptors were gathered from a female patient aged 50-60 years who received an allogeneic stem cell transplant from a related donor, was CMV-positive, and had no GVHD. Some T cells may originate from the graft donor. The CDR3 runs from the conserved cysteine through the conserved F or W. The D gene is left open where the match is weak. The listing skips clone size in some rows; elsewhere it reads once, few, many or a size class.

>once|TRBV11-2|TRBJ1-1|NA
CASRVDRSQGTKALAFF
TGTGCCAGCAGGGTTGACAGATCCCAGGGTACAAAGGCCCTAGCTTTCTTT
>NA|TRBV6-1|TRBJ1-6|NA
CASSDLGRGNSPLHF
TGTGCCAGCAGTGATTTAGGCAGGGGAAATTCACCCCTCCACTTT
>NA|TRBV7-8|TRBJ1-5|NA
CASSLVVGTTGGDGNQPQHF
TGTGCCAGCAGCTTAGTCGTGGGGACAACGGGGGGGGATGGCAATCAGCCCCAGCATTTT
>NA|TRBV4-1|TRBJ1-5|NA
CASSNTGMGSNQPQHF
TGCGCCAGCAGCAACACAGGGATGGGTAGCAATCAGCCCCAGCATTTT
>NA|TRBV18|TRBJ2-3|TRBD1
CASSLRTGGLSDTQYF
TGTGCCAGCTCACTACGGACAGGGGGCTTGTCAGATACGCAGTATTTT
>NA|TRBV2|TRBJ1-5|NA
CASRPLDTPSQPQHF
TGTGCCAGCAGACCCCTTGACACCCCCAGTCAGCCCCAGCATTTT
>NA|TRBV7-8|TRBJ2-7|NA
CASSKTQGYEQYF
TGTGCCAGCAGCAAAACTCAGGGATACGAGCAGTACTTC
>NA|TRBV6-4|TRBJ2-3|TRBD1
CASSGTGDTDTQYF
TGTGCCAGCAGCGGTACAGGGGACACAGATACGCAGTATTTT
>NA|TRBV28|TRBJ2-2|TRBD1
CASSSTGDGELFF
TGTGCCAGCAGCAGTACAGGGGACGGGGAGCTGTTTTTT
>NA|TRBV28|TRBJ2-7|NA
CASSSELEGASSYEQYF
TGTGCCAGCAGTTCCGAGTTGGAGGGAGCGAGCAGCTACGAGCAGTACTTC
>NA|TRBV18|TRBJ1-2|TRBD1
CASSPSAAGGDGYTF
TGTGCCAGCTCACCCTCAGCGGCAGGGGGCGATGGCTACACCTTC
>NA|TRBV7-2|TRBJ1-5|TRBD1
CASSFEDRVGQPQHF
TGTGCCAGCAGCTTTGAGGACAGGGTCGGTCAGCCCCAGCATTTT
>NA|TRBV5-1|TRBJ1-2|TRBD1
CASSLEGQGVYGYTF
TGCGCCAGCAGCTTGGAGGGACAGGGCGTCTATGGCTACACCTTC
>NA|TRBV28|TRBJ1-1|NA
CASSLIGVATDTEAFF
TGTGCCAGCAGTTTAATCGGGGTGGCCACCGACACTGAAGCTTTCTTT
>NA|TRBV5-5|TRBJ2-1|TRBD2
CASSGRLAGTYNEQFF
TGTGCCAGCAGCGGGCGACTAGCGGGTACCTACAATGAGCAGTTCTTC
>NA|TRBV6-1|TRBJ1-5|NA
CASIADSYNQPQHF
TGTGCCAGCATTGCGGACAGCTACAATCAGCCCCAGCATTTT
>once|TRBV2|TRBJ2-3|NA
CASSGTGTSTDTQYF
TGTGCCAGCAGTGGAACGGGGACTAGCACAGATACGCAGTATTTT
>NA|TRBV7-9|TRBJ2-1|TRBD2
CASSPSGGASYNEQFF
TGTGCCAGCAGCCCGAGCGGGGGGGCGTCCTACAATGAGCAGTTCTTC
>NA|TRBV10-3|TRBJ2-1|TRBD1
CAISDPRAGGGYNEQFF
TGTGCCATCAGTGACCCCCGGGCAGGGGGCGGCTACAATGAGCAGTTCTTC
>once|TRBV29-1|TRBJ2-7|NA
CSVSTGFGYEQYF
TGCAGCGTCTCTACAGGGTTTGGCTACGAGCAGTACTTC
>NA|TRBV11-3|TRBJ2-1|TRBD1
CASSGQDNEQFF
TGTGCCAGCAGTGGACAGGACAATGAGCAGTTCTTC
>NA|TRBV6-1|TRBJ2-7|NA
CASRIQLGDYEQYF
TGTGCCAGTCGAATCCAACTTGGAGACTACGAGCAGTACTTC
>once|TRBV29-1|TRBJ1-3|NA
CSVEELPGVGGNTIYF
TGCAGCGTTGAAGAGTTGCCGGGAGTAGGGGGAAACACCATATATTTT
>NA|TRBV2|TRBJ2-7|NA
CASSDTSYGQYF
TGTGCCAGCAGTGACACCTCCTACGGGCAGTACTTC
>few|TRBV2|TRBJ2-7|NA
CASSGTVTSYEQYF
TGTGCCAGCAGTGGGACAGTGACCTCCTACGAGCAGTACTTC
>few|TRBV21-1|TRBJ2-7|NA
CASSKKPPKRGTYEQYF
TGTGCCAGCAGCAAAAAGCCCCCTAAGCGGGGCACCTACGAGCAGTACTTC
>NA|TRBV5-6|TRBJ2-7|TRBD1
CASSSGGTGSAEQYF
TGTGCCAGCAGCTCTGGAGGGACAGGGAGTGCCGAGCAGTACTTC
>NA|TRBV28|TRBJ1-2|TRBD1
CASSSVRDRGWYYGYTF
TGTGCCAGCAGTTCTGTACGGGACAGGGGGTGGTACTATGGCTACACCTTC
>NA|TRBV5-1|TRBJ2-2|TRBD1
CASSLDGRTGKDGELFF
TGCGCCAGCAGCTTGGATGGGAGGACAGGGAAGGACGGGGAGCTGTTTTTT
>NA|TRBV13|TRBJ1-2|NA
CASSFNTGGRGYTF
TGTGCCAGCAGCTTCAACACGGGGGGCCGTGGCTACACCTTC
>NA|TRBV7-6|TRBJ2-2|TRBD1
CASSAQTGVDTGELFF
TGTGCCAGCAGCGCCCAGACAGGGGTGGACACCGGGGAGCTGTTTTTT
>NA|TRBV27|TRBJ1-6|NA
CASSLGFGNSPLHF
TGTGCCAGCAGTTTAGGGTTCGGGAATTCACCCCTCCACTTT
>few|TRBV19|TRBJ1-4|NA
CASSGAGGNEKLFF
TGTGCCAGTAGCGGAGCAGGAGGGAATGAAAAACTGTTTTTT
>NA|TRBV7-3|TRBJ2-3|TRBD2
CASSSGGSPQYF
TGTGCCAGCAGCTCGGGGGGGAGCCCGCAGTATTTT
>once|TRBV9|TRBJ2-7|NA
CASSAGGGESYEQYF
TGTGCCAGCAGCGCCGGAGGAGGGGAATCCTACGAGCAGTACTTC
>NA|TRBV29-1|TRBJ1-2|NA
CSVVETADYGYTF
TGCAGCGTTGTCGAGACGGCGGACTATGGCTACACCTTC
>NA|TRBV4-1|TRBJ1-2|NA
CASSHAGPYGYTF
TGCGCCAGCAGCCACGCGGGACCCTATGGCTACACCTTC
>NA|TRBV6-6|TRBJ2-7|NA
CASSYSFRGNEQYF
TGTGCCAGCAGTTACTCATTCAGGGGCAACGAGCAGTACTTC
>few|TRBV15|TRBJ2-1|NA
CATSSRGSMRQDEQFF
TGTGCCACCAGCAGTAGAGGGTCTATGCGCCAAGATGAGCAGTTCTTC
>few|TRBV5-4|TRBJ1-3|TRBD1
CASTTGGSGNTIYF
TGTGCCAGCACCACAGGGGGTTCTGGAAACACCATATATTTT
>NA|TRBV7-7|TRBJ2-5|TRBD2
CASSLSLGSGRETQYF
TGTGCTAGCAGCTTATCCCTGGGCAGCGGGAGAGAGACCCAGTACTTC
>few|TRBV14|TRBJ2-1|NA
CASSLTLVRVNEQFF
TGTGCCAGCAGCCTAACCCTGGTGCGGGTCAATGAGCAGTTCTTC
>NA|TRBV27|TRBJ1-2|NA
CASSYTSTARYGYTF
TGTGCCAGCAGTTACACCTCGACAGCGAGGTATGGCTACACCTTC
>NA|TRBV28|TRBJ2-7|TRBD2
CASSSRWSGASYEQYF
TGTGCCAGCAGTTCCCGGTGGAGCGGGGCCTCCTACGAGCAGTACTTC
>few|TRBV6-4|TRBJ1-1|TRBD1
CASSELDRVTEAFF
TGTGCCAGCAGTGAACTCGACAGGGTGACTGAAGCTTTCTTT
>NA|TRBV5-1|TRBJ2-3|NA
CASSSGNGADTQYF
TGCGCCAGCAGCTCAGGAAACGGTGCAGATACGCAGTATTTT
>NA|TRBV27|TRBJ2-3|NA
CASSIIPTDTQYF
TGTGCCAGCAGTATTATCCCCACAGATACGCAGTATTTT
>once|TRBV7-6|TRBJ2-2|NA
CASSLVRGGELFF
TGTGCCAGCAGCTTAGTTAGGGGCGGGGAGCTGTTTTTT
>NA|TRBV10-3|TRBJ2-1|TRBD2
CAIRTSGGAGGSYNEQFF
TGTGCCATCAGGACTAGCGGGGGGGCCGGAGGTTCCTACAATGAGCAGTTCTTC
>NA|TRBV15|TRBJ2-7|TRBD2
CATSREERGPSYEQYF
TGTGCCACCAGCAGAGAGGAGCGGGGGCCGTCCTACGAGCAGTACTTC
>NA|TRBV9|TRBJ2-1|TRBD2
CASSVGGGRAVEQFF
TGTGCCAGCAGCGTAGGGGGGGGGAGGGCCGTAGAGCAGTTCTTC
>NA|TRBV7-6|TRBJ2-7|TRBD2
CASSLMGLPDTYEQYF
TGTGCCAGCAGCTTAATGGGACTACCAGATACCTACGAGCAGTACTTC
>NA|TRBV5-1|TRBJ2-5|TRBD1
CASGTGGFQETQYF
TGCGCCAGCGGGACAGGGGGCTTCCAAGAGACCCAGTACTTC
>NA|TRBV5-8|TRBJ2-1|TRBD2
CASRRRGGPNEQFF
TGTGCCAGCAGGCGTCGGGGGGGCCCCAATGAGCAGTTCTTC
>NA|TRBV5-1|TRBJ2-3|TRBD2
CASSGGTSGRYDTQYF
TGCGCCAGCAGCGGGGGGACTAGCGGGAGGTACGATACGCAGTATTTT